These 10 T cell receptor beta chains originate from one sample sequenced in a study of Ad26.COV2.S vaccination and SARS-CoV-2 variants. Noted treatment: 15 to 20 received Ad26.COV2.S at low or high dose, single or two shots; about 5 received placebo; per-sample allocation not given. Day 63 after the first vaccine or placebo injection was the time point for sampling. Assay used: immunoSEQ multiplex PCR; TCRdb lists only in-frame clones, some missing. This table holds hundreds of thousands of clones, 70% to 90% found once. The starting material was peripheral blood, obtained in a trial of Ad26.COV2.S vaccine versus placebo. These receptors all come from a person aged 18-60 years who received the Ad26.COV2.S COVID-19 vaccine or a placebo.

The CDR3 protein is CASTEGGNTEAFF. The CDR3, as DNA: TGTGCCAGCACTGAGGGAGGGAACACTGAAGCTTTCTTT. The V gene is TRBV2, the J gene TRBJ1-1, with D unresolved. Trimming stripped 7 bases from V and 1 base from J, with 10 bases between. Germline lookup yields CDR1 SNHLY and CDR2 FYNNEI. This CDR3 is 13 amino acids long.

The J gene is TRBJ1-5, the V gene TRBV19, with a possible D match to TRBD1 (6 bases). Trimming pared 4 bases from V and 0 bases from J, leaving 13 bases between. The germline gives CDR1 LNHDA, CDR2 SQIVND (reference sequence). The CDR3 contains 16 residues. The CDR3 coding sequence is TGTGCCAGTAGTAACCGGGACACCCATAGCAATCAGCCCCAGCATTTT. Protein: CASSNRDTHSNQPQHF.

The chain links TRBV15 to TRBJ1-1; D is perhaps TRBD1 (6 bases). The CDR3 consists of 16 residues. V shed 3 bases and J shed 0 bases, with 14 bases lying between them. Per the germline V gene, CDR1 is LNHNV and CDR2 is YYDKDF (reference sequence). The CDR3 spells CATSRGGLAVNTEAFF. In nucleotides, the CDR3 is TGTGCCACCAGCAGGGGGGGGCTCGCGGTGAACACTGAAGCTTTCTTT.

V usage is TRBV4-3 and J usage is TRBJ1-1; D gene ambiguous. The CDR3 runs 16 residues. The germline V gene has CDR1 LGHNA and CDR2 YSLEER. V gave up 1 base and J gave up 1 base, with 13 bases separating them. DNA of the CDR3: TGCGCCAGCAGCCAAGGCCCAGGTGGATCGAACACTGAAGCTTTCTTT. Protein: CASSQGPGGSNTEAFF.

The chain combines TRBV5-1 with TRBJ2-5; 7 nucleotides agree with TRBD2. With V trimmed by 0 bases and J by 4 bases, 3 bases remained unmatched. The CDR3 covers 14 residues. Germline lookup yields CDR1 SGHRS and CDR2 YFSETQ. The chain's CDR3 is CASSLGTSGETQYF. CDR3 in DNA: TGCGCCAGCAGCTTGGGGACTAGTGGAGAGACCCAGTACTTC.

The chain combines TRBV4-3 with TRBJ2-2, with D perhaps assigned TRBD1 or TRBD2 (5 bases each). The germline V and J ends were trimmed by 3 bases and 5 bases, with 16 bases remaining between them. The CDR3 is 16 residues long. Per the germline V gene, CDR1 is LGHNA and CDR2 is YSLEER. CDR3: CASSQARDPATGELFF. Written as DNA, the CDR3 is TGCGCCAGCAGCCAGGCTAGGGACCCAGCGACCGGGGAGCTGTTTTTT.

This chain connects TRBV13 to TRBJ2-3; 9 bases map to TRBD2. Germline CDR1 PRHDT, CDR2 FYEKMQ (reference sequence). V lost 2 bases to trimming and J lost 2 bases; unmatched junction nucleotides: 2. The CDR3 is 15 residues long. The CDR3 sequence: CASSLLAGATDTQYF. The CDR3 region has the DNA TGTGCCAGCAGCTTATTAGCGGGGGCCACAGATACGCAGTATTTT.

The chain couples TRBV4-3 to TRBJ1-2, with D possibly TRBD1 on 5 matching bases. V lost 0 bases to trimming and J lost 8 bases, with 22 bases between them. The CDR3 is made up of 17 amino acids. Germline CDR1 and CDR2: LGHNA and YSLEER. CDR3 sequence (DNA): TGCGCCAGCAGCCAAGATCGGGTCCTGGTAGGGGCTCGCGGCTACACCTTC. Protein product: CASSQDRVLVGARGYTF.

V is TRBV2 and J is TRBJ2-3, with TRBD2 matching 11 bases. Germline V gene lookup returns CDR1 SNHLY and CDR2 FYNNEI. V lost 4 bases, J lost 3 bases, and 6 bases stayed unmatched. The CDR3 contains 16 residues. This CDR3 reads CASSGLAGKLTDTQYF. The CDR3 DNA follows: TGTGCCAGCAGTGGACTAGCGGGGAAGTTGACAGATACGCAGTATTTT.

The chain is built from TRBV15 and TRBJ1-5; 9 bases are a match to TRBD1. Germline CDR1 LNHNV, CDR2 YYDKDF (reference sequence). V lost 3 bases, J lost 5 bases, and 5 bases stayed unmatched. CDR3 size: 15 residues. CDR3 region: CATSRDRGIHQPQHF. CDR3 nucleotide sequence: TGTGCCACCAGCAGGGACAGGGGAATCCATCAGCCCCAGCATTTT. The full variable domain, its missing parts supplied by reference TRBV15 and TRBJ1-5, is DAMVIQNPRYQVTQFGKPVTLSCSQTLNHNVMYWYQQKSSQAPKLLFHYYDKDFNNEADTPDNFQSRRPNTSFCFLDIRSPGLGDTAMYLCATSRDRGIHQPQHFGDGTRLSIL.